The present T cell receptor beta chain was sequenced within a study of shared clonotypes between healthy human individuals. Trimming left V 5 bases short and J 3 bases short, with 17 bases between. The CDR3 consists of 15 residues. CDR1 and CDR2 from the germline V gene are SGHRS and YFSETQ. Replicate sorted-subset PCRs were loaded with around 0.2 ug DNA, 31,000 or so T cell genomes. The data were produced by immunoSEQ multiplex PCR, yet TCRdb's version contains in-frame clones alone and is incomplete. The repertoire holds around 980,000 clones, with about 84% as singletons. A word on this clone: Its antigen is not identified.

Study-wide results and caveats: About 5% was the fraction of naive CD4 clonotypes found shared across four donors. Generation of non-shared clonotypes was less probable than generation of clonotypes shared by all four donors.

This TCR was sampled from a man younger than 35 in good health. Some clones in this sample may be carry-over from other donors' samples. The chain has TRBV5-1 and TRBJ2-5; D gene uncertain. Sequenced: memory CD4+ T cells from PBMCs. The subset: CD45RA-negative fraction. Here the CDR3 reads CASSLGRKGKETQYF. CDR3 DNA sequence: TGCGCCAGCAGTCTGGGCCGGAAAGGTAAAGAGACCCAGTACTTC.